This T cell receptor (beta chain) was identified during a study of T cell responses to AZD1222 COVID-19 vaccine. Study findings and constraints: Variant regions that are unmutated are reportedly the target of nearly half of spike-specific TCRs. Receipt of two AZD1222 doses was followed by a rise in Spike-specific TCR breadth and depth.

The V gene lost 4 bases and the J gene lost 1 base, with 1 base spanning the gap. The CDR3 covers 11 residues. The V gene's germline CDR1 is LNHDA and CDR2 SQIVND (reference sequence). Some second doses came at about 4 weeks and others at about 12 weeks; these were pooled. Here immunoSEQ multiplex PCR was the method, and the copy in TCRdb shows in-frame clones only, minus some. The table includes about 180,000 clones, roughly 94% detected once. For this clone: What it binds is not known.

The TCR was taken from an adult who received the AZD1222 COVID-19 vaccine. The V and J genes are TRBV19 and TRBJ1-1, with unresolved D. Sequenced material: peripheral blood, taken 28 days after the second AZD1222 dose. For the CDR3, the DNA is TGTGCCAGTAGTAAGAACACTGAAGCTTTCTTT. It codes for CASSKNTEAFF.